This T cell receptor (beta chain) was recorded in a study of blood T cell repertoires in COVID-19. Study-wide background: T cells, B-cell-depleted T cells, or PBMCs provided the cDNA or gDNA that served as material.

Trimming cost V 2 bases and J 5 bases, with 12 bases left between them. The CDR3 runs 14 residues. Germline CDR1 reads MDHEN; CDR2 reads SYDVKM. In the study's own analysis: Amplification with reference gene primers provided the estimates of nucleated cell counts. Clones were read by immunoSEQ multiplex PCR, and TCRdb kept only the in-frame ones, dropping some. V, J and clone size are taken as reported in that table, and D and trimming were inferred from the DNA itself. The sample contains approximately 33,000 clones, approximately 88% of which appear only once. The sample was peripheral blood. The gene calls are TRBV28 and TRBJ1-2; TRBD1 might be the D (5 bases). The sequence derives from a man aged 55-75 years with COVID-19, enrolled during active disease. CDR3 sequence: CASSLGGTEYGYTF. In nucleotides, the CDR3 is TGTGCCAGCAGTTTAGGGGGGACGGAATATGGCTACACCTTC.